The clone carrying this T cell receptor (beta chain) has at least ten counts. Its antigen is not known. These data belong to a study of CD8+CD57+ T cells in acquired aplastic anemia. Turning to the study itself: Sorted CD4+ and CD8+ cells gave an average of about 3.4 ug of DNA.

The sequenced patients had an expansion of CD8+CD57+ cells seen by flow cytometry. Each patient had severe acquired aplastic anemia. Study results and caveats: In CD8+ cells, Simpson's diversity showed no significant difference between patients and controls. Patients shared twenty-nine CD8+ CDR3 sequences with controls.

Germline V lookup: CDR1 MNHNY, CDR2 SVGAGI (reference sequence). This CDR3 region has 15 residues. V dropped 5 bases and J dropped 1; count of bases not matched to a gene: 7. The template for TCR beta VDJ and CDR3 sequence profiling was genomic DNA. TCRdb redid the calling of the reads with MiXCR, one entry per CDR3 protein. The sample shows 250,000 to 350,000 distinct CDR3 sequences, roughly 53% of them seen only once. The origin of this receptor is a human donor with aplastic anemia. The gene calls are TRBV6-6 and TRBJ1-2; 7 bases align to TRBD1. Material for sequencing was sorted CD4+, CD8+, or CD8+CD57+ T cells (not recorded which) from PBMCs. For the CDR3, the DNA is TGTGCCAGCAGTGGGACAGCAACTTTTAACTATGGCTACACCTTC. Translating gives CASSGTATFNYGYTF.